This T cell receptor (beta chain) was captured by sequencing in a study of T cell responses to AZD1222 COVID-19 vaccine. Study conclusions and caveats: Nearly half of spike-specific TCRs reportedly target unmutated variant regions. Spike regions recognized by vaccine-associated CD4 TCRs spanned the protein, led by 160-218 and 743-854. Once two AZD1222 doses were given, Spike-specific TCR breadth and depth went up. At baseline, just five to seven AZD1222 recipients tested seropositive.

The table came from immunoSEQ multiplex PCR; TCRdb's copy has only in-frame clones and leaves some out. The sample lists more than 70,000 clones, more than 75% occurring once. Germline loops: CDR1 SEHNR, CDR2 FQNEAQ (reference sequence). V lost 5 bases to trimming and J lost 4 bases, with 11 bases between them. This CDR3 is built from 13 residues. In the case of this clone: The target antigen is unknown.

V is TRBV7-9 and J is TRBJ1-2; D not resolved. This specimen consisted of peripheral blood, obtained on day 0 of AZD1222 vaccination. This TCR was recovered from an adult in good health. The CDR3 nucleotides read TGTGCCAGCAGCGCAAGGAACCCCTATGGCTACACCTTC. This gives the protein CASSARNPYGYTF.